The source of this TCR beta chain is a study of tumor-infiltrating lymphocytes in primary liver carcinoma. As concerns this clonotype: Antigen: not known. This may be a read error, as it is one base from a much larger clone. Given the absence of the conserved phenylalanine or tryptophan at the CDR3 end, a read error is likely.

Germline V gene sequence: CDR1 KGHDR, CDR2 SFDVKD. This CDR3 is 12 amino acids long. Trimming cost V 6 bases and J 1 base, with 6 bases left between them. Priming with a constant-region primer yielded TCR beta cDNA from around 540 ng total RNA. Library construction for TCR beta comprised three nested multiplex PCR rounds performed with slightly modified ARM-PCR. A C-beta reverse primer and TRBV1-TRBV30 forward primers served in each of the first two PCR rounds, at about 9 cycles apiece. MiXCR, run by TCRdb on the multiplex PCR reads, gives a single entry per CDR3 protein. The table shows roughly 49,000 distinct CDR3 sequences, with 60% to 85% occurring only once. Total RNA and DNA came together from about 19-30 mg of bulk tissue without cell sorting. Primary liver carcinoma in the patients was surgically resected. Every tumor was sampled at five separate regions. The study, taken as a whole, reports: Researchers found tumor-adjacent and tumor-blood pairs overlapped less than tumor region pairs.

This receptor was obtained from a man aged 35-49 years with primary liver carcinoma and hepatitis B virus infection. Sequenced sample: liver tumor tissue from sampling region 5. Subset specified: tumor region T5, tumor centre. This sequence joins TRBV24-1 and TRBJ2-7, with D possibly being TRBD1 (5 bases). The CDR3 region has the DNA TGTGCCACCAGTCAGGGATCCTACGAGCAGTACCTC. Protein: CATSQGSYEQYL.